This T cell receptor beta chain was sequenced in a study of T cell changes during pregnancy in multiple sclerosis. Sequencing used immunoSEQ multiplex PCR; TCRdb keeps in-frame clones, though not all of them. The repertoire has 57,000 or so clones, about nine tenths of them found once; the top ten carry 1.3%. Germline loops: CDR1 ENHRY, CDR2 SYGVKD. With 9 bases removed from V and 5 bases from J, the gap between germline ends came to 10 bases. This CDR3 spans 11 amino acids. This TCR was recovered from a female donor with multiple sclerosis, enrolled in a pregnancy study. This chain uses TRBV10-3 with TRBJ2-5; a weak D match, TRBD2 (5 bases). The sample here was peripheral blood, taken in the second trimester of pregnancy. The CDR3, as DNA: TGTGCCATACGGACGGGGGAGACCCAGTACTTC. Its translation: CAIRTGETQYF.